This entry concerns a single T cell receptor beta chain. The antigen is not known. V lost 0 bases, J lost 7 bases, and 10 bases lay in between. Germline loops: CDR1 MNHEY, CDR2 SVGEGT. CDR3 length: 15 amino acids. The data belong to a study of blood T cells in healthy people across ages. Study conclusions and caveats: Diversity was higher, and naive CD4+ cells more numerous, in long-lived donors than in aged donors. The authors considered diversity estimates from one million T cells to be underestimates.

A second roughly 6 to 12 cycle PCR used barcoded and J-beta primers. There were at least 2.5 million CDR3-containing paired-end reads obtained from each sample. TCRdb used MiXCR to reprocess the 5' RACE reads, holding one entry per CDR3 protein. The profile shows 1.5 million to 2 million distinct CDR3 sequences, roughly 32% of them singletons. Total RNA, at least 5.5 micrograms per sample, was extracted from PBMCs. The chain combines TRBV6-2 or TRBV6-3 with TRBJ1-6; D is possibly TRBD1 (5 bases). The sample comprised blood. This receptor was obtained from a woman aged 25 to 39 in good health. This chain's CDR3 is CASSYSGAENSPLHF. CDR3 bases: TGTGCCAGCAGTTACTCAGGGGCGGAGAATTCACCCCTCCACTTT.